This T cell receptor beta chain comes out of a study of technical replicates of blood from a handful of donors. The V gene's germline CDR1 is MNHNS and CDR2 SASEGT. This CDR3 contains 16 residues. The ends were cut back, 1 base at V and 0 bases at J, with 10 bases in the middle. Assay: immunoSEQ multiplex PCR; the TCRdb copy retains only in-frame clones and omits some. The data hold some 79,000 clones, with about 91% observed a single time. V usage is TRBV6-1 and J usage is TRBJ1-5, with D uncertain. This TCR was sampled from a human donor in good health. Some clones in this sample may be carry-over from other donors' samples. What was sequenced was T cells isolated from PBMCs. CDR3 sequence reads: CASSEVPDYSNQPQHF. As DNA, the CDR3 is TGTGCCAGCAGTGAAGTGCCAGACTATAGCAATCAGCCCCAGCATTTT.